Listed below are T cell receptor beta chains from one sample, sequenced in a study of Ad26.COV2.S vaccination and SARS-CoV-2 variants. Sequencing used immunoSEQ multiplex PCR; TCRdb keeps in-frame clones, though not all of them. This sample has roughly 380,000 clones; around 90% occur once, and the top ten carry 3% to 5%. This specimen consisted of peripheral blood, obtained after recovery from COVID-19. These receptors were collected from a human donor who had recovered from COVID-19. Each CDR3 is given with its conserved first and last residue. The D gene is left open where the match is weak. Clone size is stated in some rows and not others, as once, few, many or a class when expanded.

V	D	J	size	CDR3	DNA
TRBV7-9	.	TRBJ2-7	.	CASSRGEGREQYF	TGTGCCAGCAGCCGTGGGGAAGGACGCGAGCAGTACTTC
TRBV7-3	.	TRBJ2-3	.	CASSSLSGGRDTQYF	TGTGCCAGCAGCTCCTTGTCGGGGGGCCGGGATACGCAGTATTTT
TRBV2	TRBD2	TRBJ2-2	.	CASSERAGGTGELFF	TGTGCCAGCAGTGAAAGGGCGGGGGGCACCGGGGAGCTGTTTTTT
TRBV7-3	TRBD1	TRBJ2-2	.	CASSLTGQGATGELFF	TGTGCCAGCAGCTTAACGGGACAGGGGGCGACCGGGGAGCTGTTTTTT
TRBV7-2	.	TRBJ1-1	.	CASSPGLNTEAFF	TGTGCCAGCAGCCCTGGACTTAACACTGAAGCTTTCTTT
TRBV13	.	TRBJ1-6	.	CASSLARNYNSPLHF	TGTGCCAGCAGCTTAGCCCGAAATTATAATTCACCCCTCCACTTT
TRBV12-3/TRBV12-4	.	TRBJ1-3	once	CASSLGNTIYF	TGTGCCAGCAGTCTTGGAAACACCATATATTTT
TRBV18	.	TRBJ1-1	.	CASSPADTMNTEAFF	TGTGCCAGCTCACCGGCGGACACCATGAACACTGAAGCTTTCTTT
TRBV7-8	.	TRBJ1-1	.	CASSQTRGGTEAFF	TGTGCCAGCAGCCAGACGCGGGGCGGCACTGAAGCTTTCTTT
TRBV18	.	TRBJ2-2	.	CASSPFGETNTGELFF	TGTGCCAGCTCACCATTTGGAGAAACGAACACCGGGGAGCTGTTTTTT
TRBV9	.	TRBJ1-2	.	CASSPDVGGFGGLGFYGYTF	TGTGCCAGCAGCCCCGATGTTGGGGGTTTCGGCGGGTTAGGGTTCTATGGCTACACCTTC
TRBV27	.	TRBJ2-7	.	CASSVDKLTYEQYF	TGTGCCAGCAGTGTTGACAAACTAACATACGAGCAGTACTTC
TRBV9	.	TRBJ2-1	.	CASSVEPFNEQFF	TGTGCCAGCAGCGTAGAACCATTCAATGAGCAGTTCTTC
TRBV10-2	.	TRBJ1-1	.	CASNDQRNTEAFF	TGCGCCAGCAATGACCAGAGGAACACTGAAGCTTTCTTT
TRBV19	.	TRBJ2-3	.	CASSDTSTDTQYF	TGTGCCAGTAGCGACACGTCAACAGATACGCAGTATTTT
TRBV5-5	TRBD2	TRBJ2-5	.	CASSLSSGGLQETQYF	TGTGCCAGCAGCTTGAGTAGCGGGGGCCTCCAAGAGACCCAGTACTTC
TRBV29-1	.	TRBJ1-1	.	CSVEGQGQTEAFF	TGCAGCGTTGAAGGCCAGGGCCAGACTGAAGCTTTCTTT
TRBV6-4	TRBD1	TRBJ1-2	.	CASSKSSTGQDLYGYTF	TGTGCCAGCTCTAAGTCTTCGACCGGACAGGATCTCTATGGCTACACCTTC
TRBV5-5	.	TRBJ1-1	.	CASSLRGLTEAFF	TGTGCCAGCAGCTTGCGAGGGCTTACTGAAGCTTTCTTT
TRBV6-5	.	TRBJ1-5	.	CASSPQANQPQHF	TGTGCCAGCAGTCCCCAGGCAAATCAGCCCCAGCATTTT
TRBV24-1	.	TRBJ1-5	.	CATPYAYRVDQPQHF	TGTGCCACCCCCTATGCGTACAGAGTTGATCAGCCCCAGCATTTT
TRBV6-5	.	TRBJ1-1	.	CASSYSNTEAFF	TGTGCCAGCAGTTACTCGAACACTGAAGCTTTCTTT
TRBV5-1	TRBD1	TRBJ1-4	.	CASSLDPQGANINEKLFF	TGCGCCAGCAGCTTGGACCCTCAGGGGGCGAATATAAATGAAAAACTGTTTTTT
TRBV5-6	.	TRBJ1-1	.	CASSLTTEAFF	TGTGCCAGCAGCTTGACGACTGAAGCTTTCTTT
TRBV29-1	TRBD1	TRBJ1-1	.	CSVEDPQGARTEAFF	TGCAGCGTTGAAGATCCGCAGGGGGCGCGGACTGAAGCTTTCTTT
TRBV10-1	.	TRBJ1-5	.	CASSDGDNQPQHF	TGCGCCAGCAGTGACGGCGACAATCAGCCCCAGCATTTT
TRBV19	.	TRBJ1-1	.	CASSTRTANTEAFF	TGTGCCAGTAGTACAAGGACAGCGAACACTGAAGCTTTCTTT
TRBV9	.	TRBJ1-1	.	CASSMGHLNTEAFF	TGTGCCAGCAGCATGGGACATCTGAACACTGAAGCTTTCTTT
TRBV18	.	TRBJ2-2	few	CASSVVNTGELFF	TGTGCCAGCTCGGTTGTGAACACCGGGGAGCTGTTTTTT
TRBV19	.	TRBJ2-5	.	CASRGRGETQYF	TGTGCCAGTAGGGGCAGGGGAGAGACCCAGTACTTC
TRBV2	TRBD1	TRBJ1-2	.	CASSVDRAYYGYTF	TGTGCCAGCAGTGTTGACAGGGCTTACTATGGCTACACCTTC
TRBV9	.	TRBJ1-2	.	CASSGPGAGGSNYGYTF	TGTGCCAGCAGCGGGCCAGGGGCAGGCGGTTCTAACTATGGCTACACCTTC
TRBV7-6	.	TRBJ2-5	once	CASTSSEGHQETQYF	TGTGCCAGCACCTCTAGCGAGGGTCACCAAGAGACCCAGTACTTC
TRBV9	.	TRBJ2-4	.	CASSVGEGRTVNIQYF	TGTGCCAGCAGCGTAGGGGAAGGGAGGACGGTAAACATTCAGTACTTC
TRBV10-1	.	TRBJ2-3	.	CASSRRDPSTDTQYF	TGCGCCAGCAGCCGCCGGGACCCAAGCACAGATACGCAGTATTTT
TRBV6-2/TRBV6-3	.	TRBJ1-2	few	CASSRNNPNYGYTF	TGTGCCAGCAGCCGGAACAATCCTAACTATGGCTACACCTTC
TRBV27	TRBD1	TRBJ1-1	.	CASTTGQGIAEAFF	TGTGCCAGCACCACCGGACAGGGTATCGCTGAAGCTTTCTTT
TRBV20-1	.	TRBJ2-1	.	CSARSRDEQFF	TGCAGTGCTAGATCGCGGGATGAGCAGTTCTTC
TRBV6-2/TRBV6-3	.	TRBJ2-3	.	CASSWPDGTDTQYF	TGTGCCAGCAGTTGGCCAGATGGCACAGATACGCAGTATTTT
TRBV3-1/TRBV3-2	.	TRBJ1-4	.	CASTAGVNEKLFF	TGTGCCAGCACGGCAGGCGTTAATGAAAAACTGTTTTTT
TRBV19	TRBD1	TRBJ1-2	.	CASSMTGGAEYGYTF	TGTGCCAGTAGTATGACAGGGGGCGCGGAGTATGGCTACACCTTC
TRBV18	.	TRBJ1-6	.	CASSPLIQGPSYNSPLHF	TGTGCCAGCTCACCCCTAATACAGGGCCCTTCCTATAATTCACCCCTCCACTTT
TRBV9	.	TRBJ1-3	.	CASSVRTDGNTIYF	TGTGCCAGCAGCGTTAGGACTGATGGAAACACCATATATTTT
TRBV2	.	TRBJ1-2	few	CATRIRDYGYTF	TGTGCCACGAGAATCCGGGACTATGGCTACACCTTC
TRBV10-1	.	TRBJ2-5	.	CASSVSGASEGTQYF	TGCGCCAGCAGTGTCTCAGGGGCCTCCGAAGGGACCCAGTACTTC
TRBV2	TRBD2	TRBJ2-1	.	CASSEGGYSYNEQFF	TGTGCCAGCAGTGAGGGGGGGTACTCCTACAATGAGCAGTTCTTC
TRBV2	TRBD1	TRBJ1-2	.	CASSEMPTGIGDGYTF	TGTGCCAGCAGTGAAATGCCGACAGGGATTGGAGATGGCTACACCTTC
TRBV19	.	TRBJ2-5	.	CASSISGPQETQYF	TGTGCCAGTAGTATAAGCGGCCCCCAAGAGACCCAGTACTTC
TRBV5-1	TRBD1	TRBJ2-1	.	CASSPPGNRGDDNEQFF	TGCGCCAGCAGCCCACCGGGGAACAGGGGCGATGACAATGAGCAGTTCTTC
TRBV4-1	TRBD1	TRBJ2-7	.	CASSQVPTGGSEQYF	TGCGCCAGCAGCCAGGTTCCGACAGGGGGCAGCGAGCAGTACTTC
TRBV28	.	TRBJ1-2	.	CASSPMGATLAYGYTF	TGTGCCAGCAGTCCAATGGGGGCCACTCTGGCCTATGGCTACACCTTC
TRBV6-2/TRBV6-3	TRBD1	TRBJ2-1	few	CASSYSIRDSFYNEQFF	TGTGCCAGCAGTTACTCGATCCGGGACAGCTTCTACAATGAGCAGTTCTTC
TRBV12-5	TRBD1	TRBJ1-1	.	CASGWGQDYSLAAFF	TGTGCTAGTGGTTGGGGACAGGACTACTCCCTGGCAGCTTTCTTT
TRBV7-9	TRBD2	TRBJ2-1	.	CASTPWPAVSGGAHEQFF	TGTGCCAGCACTCCCTGGCCCGCGGTTAGCGGGGGGGCACATGAGCAGTTCTTC
TRBV6-5	.	TRBJ2-6	.	CASSYPISSGANVLTF	TGTGCCAGCAGTTACCCCATCTCCTCTGGGGCCAACGTCCTGACTTTC